The source of this TCR beta chain is a study of blood T cell repertoires in COVID-19. Per the germline V gene, CDR1 is MNHEY and CDR2 is SVGAGI. V trimming: 1 base; J trimming: 4 bases; junction bases outside the gene matches: 4. This CDR3 region has 15 residues. Authors' data handling: Reference gene primer amplification in the assay estimated nucleated cell counts. Only in-frame clones appear in the TCRdb table, and some are missing; sequencing was by immunoSEQ multiplex PCR. V, J and clone size were drawn from that table, and D and trimming were deduced from the DNA. The data contain 55,000 or so clones, around 79% of them singletons.

The TCR comes from a man between 60 and 75 years old with acute or convalescent COVID-19. Sequenced: peripheral blood. The rearrangement uses TRBV6-5 and TRBJ1-2; 9 bases align to TRBD1. For the CDR3, the DNA is TGTGCCAGCAGTTACTTACAGGGGGCGGGCTATGGCTACACCTTC. It translates to CASSYLQGAGYGYTF.